Listed below are T cell receptor beta chains from one sample, sequenced in a study of T cells of healthy individuals. TCRdb used MiXCR to reprocess the 5' RACE reads, holding one entry per CDR3 protein. The table has 45,000 to 60,000 distinct CDR3 sequences, about 15% seen once. The receptors shown here come from a human donor in good health. CDR3s include the opening cysteine and the closing phenylalanine or tryptophan. D genes are given only for firm matches. Some rows have no size entry. The others give once, few or many, or a class for an expanded clone.

TGCAGTGCTAACCGGGACAGGGGTTACGAGCAGTACTTC CSANRDRGYEQYF few TRBJ2-7 TRBV20-1 TRBD1
TGCGCCAGCAGCCAAGGAGTCAGGGTAGAAGAAAAACTGTTTTTT CASSQGVRVEEKLFF . TRBJ1-4 TRBV4-3 .
TGCAGTGCTCTGACAGGGGTTAGCAATCAGCCCCAGCATTTT CSALTGVSNQPQHF many TRBJ1-5 TRBV20-1 TRBD1
TGCGCCAGCAGCGGACAGGATGGCACTGAAGCTTTCTTT CASSGQDGTEAFF many TRBJ1-1 TRBV4-3 TRBD1
TGTGCCAGTATCAGTGGGGACAAAGTCAATGAAAAACTGTTTTTT CASISGDKVNEKLFF many TRBJ1-4 TRBV19 .
TGCGCCAGCAGTCCCCCCAGGTGTCGTGGGCTATCCCTAGCCAAAAACATTCAGTACTTC CASSPPRCRGLSLAKNIQYF few TRBJ2-4 TRBV23-1 .
TGTGCCAGCAGCGTAGGAGGAAGCTCTGGAAACACCATATATTTT CASSVGGSSGNTIYF . TRBJ1-3 TRBV9 .
TGTGCCAGCAGCCAAGTTGGAGAGAACACTGAAGCTTTCTTT CASSQVGENTEAFF . TRBJ1-1 TRBV3-1 .
TGCGCCAGCAGTTCTATTGAGGGCCACGAGCAGTACTTC CASSSIEGHEQYF many TRBJ2-7 TRBV10-1 .
TGTGCCATCAATCCGGGAGCTACCTCTGGGGCCAACGTCCTGACTTTC CAINPGATSGANVLTF many TRBJ2-6 TRBV10-3 .
TGCAGTGTGCGTCAGGGCCTGGGTTACGAGCAGTACTTC CSVRQGLGYEQYF many TRBJ2-7 TRBV20-1 .
TGTGCCAGCAGTGAAGGAGGCAGGAACACTGAAGCTTTCTTT CASSEGGRNTEAFF . TRBJ1-1 TRBV6-1 .
TGTGCCAGCAGGGACCGGGACAGGGGCACAGATACGCAGTATTTT CASRDRDRGTDTQYF . TRBJ2-3 TRBV6-6 TRBD1
TGCAGCGTTGAAGACAGGACAGGGCACACTGAAGCTTTCTTT CSVEDRTGHTEAFF . TRBJ1-1 TRBV29-1 TRBD1
TGCAGTGCTAGAGATCCGCGGGGGGCCCCAGATACGCAGTATTTT CSARDPRGAPDTQYF many TRBJ2-3 TRBV20-1 TRBD2
TGTGCCAGCAGTGGGGGACCGGGCCAGGGGTATGGCTACACCTTC CASSGGPGQGYGYTF . TRBJ1-2 TRBV2 .
TGTGCCACACCCTCAGGGTCGGAGACCCAGTACTTC CATPSGSETQYF few TRBJ2-5 TRBV6-1 .
TGTGCCTGGAGTTCATCGGGGTCGGGCACCGGGGAGCTGTTTTTT CAWSSSGSGTGELFF many TRBJ2-2 TRBV30 .
TGTGCCAGCAGCCACATTAGCGGGGAGACCCAGTACTTC CASSHISGETQYF few TRBJ2-5 TRBV14 TRBD2
TGTGCCAGCAGCGTCAGGGCGAGGGACAGGGGGCAAATGGCTGGGGCCAACGTCCTGACTTTC CASSVRARDRGQMAGANVLTF . TRBJ2-6 TRBV9 TRBD1
TGCAGCGTAGGCGAGGACAGGGGGTACACCTTC CSVGEDRGYTF many TRBJ1-2 TRBV29-1 TRBD1
TGTGCCAGCAGGGACTATAGCAATCAGCCCCAGCATTTT CASRDYSNQPQHF . TRBJ1-5 TRBV28 .
TGTGCCAGCAGCTTTACCTCGTACTCCTACGAGCAGTACTTC CASSFTSYSYEQYF once TRBJ2-7 TRBV7-2 .
TGTGCCAGCAGCTTAGAGGCTAGCGGGAGGAAGCAGTTCTTC CASSLEASGRKQFF . TRBJ2-1 TRBV11-2 TRBD2
TGTGCCACCAGTGATTTGTTAACCCCGGGTTTGAATACGCAGTATTTT CATSDLLTPGLNTQYF . TRBJ2-3 TRBV24-1 .
TGTGCCAGCACTCTGACTAGCCCGGGCACCGGGGAGCTGTTTTTT CASTLTSPGTGELFF many TRBJ2-2 TRBV2 TRBD2
TGTGCCAGCAGCTTAGGCGGCACGATGGAAGCTTTCTTT CASSLGGTMEAFF many TRBJ1-1 TRBV7-2 .
TGCGCCAGCAGCCAAACCGCATCTGGAAACACCATATATTTT CASSQTASGNTIYF few TRBJ1-3 TRBV4-1 .
TGTGCCAGCAGCCTCCAGGGGGGGCGGGGTTACACCGGGGAGCTGTTTTTT CASSLQGGRGYTGELFF few TRBJ2-2 TRBV7-2 .
TGTGCCTCCGGACAGGACTATGGCTACACCTTC CASGQDYGYTF few TRBJ1-2 TRBV27 TRBD1
TGCAGTGCTAGAGTAGACAGGGGCTCGTCCTACGAGCAGTACTTC CSARVDRGSSYEQYF few TRBJ2-7 TRBV20-1 TRBD1
TGCGCCAGCAGTGATCCAGGACTAGCGGAAGAGACCCAGTACTTC CASSDPGLAEETQYF . TRBJ2-5 TRBV10-2 TRBD2
TGTGCCAGCAGACTAGCGGGGTGGAATGAGCAGTTCTTC CASRLAGWNEQFF . TRBJ2-1 TRBV6-2/TRBV6-3 TRBD2
TGTGCCAGCAGCTTGACAGGGTCCACAGATACGCAGTATTTT CASSLTGSTDTQYF . TRBJ2-3 TRBV7-2 TRBD1
TGTGCCAGCCGGGACAGTTCCTACGAGCAGTACTTC CASRDSSYEQYF . TRBJ2-7 TRBV6-2/TRBV6-3 TRBD1
TGTGCCAGCAGCTTAGCCTCCACCGGGGAGCTGTTTTTT CASSLASTGELFF . TRBJ2-2 TRBV7-9 .
TGCAGTGCCCAAAGGGGGACAGGGGGAAGTGAGACCCAGTACTTC CSAQRGTGGSETQYF many TRBJ2-5 TRBV20-1 TRBD1
TGTGCCAGCAGTTCGGTTTTCGCCTACGAGCAGTACTTC CASSSVFAYEQYF few TRBJ2-7 TRBV28 .
TGCGCCAGCAGCCCCACGTCCTCCTCTGGAAACACCATATATTTT CASSPTSSSGNTIYF few TRBJ1-3 TRBV5-1 .
TGCAGTGCTAGAGATCACAGAGACGTTTCTGGCTACACCTTC CSARDHRDVSGYTF many TRBJ1-2 TRBV20-1 .
TGTGCCATCAGGGGGACAGGGTTGAACACTGAAGCTTTCTTT CAIRGTGLNTEAFF many TRBJ1-1 TRBV10-3 TRBD1
TGTGCCAGCAGTGAAGGGGGAACAGATACGCAGTATTTT CASSEGGTDTQYF . TRBJ2-3 TRBV2 .
TGCAGTGCCAAACGGACCGGAAATAACATTCAGTACTTC CSAKRTGNNIQYF many TRBJ2-4 TRBV20-1 .
TGTGCCATCAGTGTACAGGGAGATAATCAGCCCCAGCATTTT CAISVQGDNQPQHF few TRBJ1-5 TRBV10-3 .
TGCAGTGCTAGAGATGAGCGGCCAACCTACAATGAGCAGTTCTTC CSARDERPTYNEQFF few TRBJ2-1 TRBV20-1 .
TGTGCCAGTAGTATCGATCGGCTGTCCGTGAACACCATATATTTT CASSIDRLSVNTIYF . TRBJ1-3 TRBV19 .
TGCAGCGTTCACGGGACTGACTCCTACGAGCAGTACTTC CSVHGTDSYEQYF . TRBJ2-7 TRBV29-1 .
TGTGCCAGCAGCCCCCGAGGCGGGCACAATGAGCAGTTCTTC CASSPRGGHNEQFF . TRBJ2-1 TRBV11-1 .
TGCAGTGCCCCGGACCAGGAGGTTGAGCAGTTCTTC CSAPDQEVEQFF many TRBJ2-1 TRBV20-1 .
TGTGCCAGCAGCTTGGACAACCGACGGACAGATACGCAGTATTTT CASSLDNRRTDTQYF many TRBJ2-3 TRBV11-2 .
TGTGCCAGCAGCTTTTCCTTGGGGACCTCCAATGAGCAGTTCTTC CASSFSLGTSNEQFF many TRBJ2-1 TRBV7-9 .
TGTGCCTGGATGCAGGGACAGTTCAACTATGGCTACACCTTC CAWMQGQFNYGYTF . TRBJ1-2 TRBV30 TRBD1
TGCAGCGTGGTAAGAATTACGAACACTGAAGCTTTCTTT CSVVRITNTEAFF few TRBJ1-1 TRBV29-1 .
TGTGCCAGCAGCGTAGCGGGTAGCGGGGGGGCCAGGGATGAGCAGTTCTTC CASSVAGSGGARDEQFF many TRBJ2-1 TRBV9 TRBD2
TGTGCCAGCAGCGTGCGACAGGGAGCCGGGGAGCTGTTTTTT CASSVRQGAGELFF many TRBJ2-2 TRBV7-3 TRBD1
TGTGCCAGCACCCGGCCGGGCACCGGGGAGCTGTTTTTT CASTRPGTGELFF many TRBJ2-2 TRBV11-2 .
TGTGCCAGCAGTTATGGGCAGAGTAATGAAAAACTGTTTTTT CASSYGQSNEKLFF . TRBJ1-4 TRBV6-6 .
TGCAGTGCTCGCACTAGCGGCAGCACAGATACGCAGTATTTT CSARTSGSTDTQYF few TRBJ2-3 TRBV20-1 TRBD2
TGTGCCACCCACCTCTCTAACTATGGCTACACCTTC CATHLSNYGYTF many TRBJ1-2 TRBV9 .